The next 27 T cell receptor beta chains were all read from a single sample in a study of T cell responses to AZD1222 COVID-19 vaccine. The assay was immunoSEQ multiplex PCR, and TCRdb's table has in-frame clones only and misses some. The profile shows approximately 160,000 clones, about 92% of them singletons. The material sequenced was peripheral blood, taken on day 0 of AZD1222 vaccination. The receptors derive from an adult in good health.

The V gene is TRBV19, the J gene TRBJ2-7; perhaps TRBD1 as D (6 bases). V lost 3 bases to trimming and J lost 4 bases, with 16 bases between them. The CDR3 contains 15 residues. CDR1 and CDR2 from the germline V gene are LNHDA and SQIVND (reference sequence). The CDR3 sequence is CASSILAGASYEQYF. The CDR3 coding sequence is TGTGCCAGTAGTATTCTCGCAGGGGCATCGTACGAGCAGTACTTC. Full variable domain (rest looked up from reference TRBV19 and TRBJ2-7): DGGITQSPKYLFRKEGQNVTLSCEQNLNHDAMYWYRQDPGQGLRLIYYSQIVNDFQKGDIAEGYSVSREKKESFPLTVTSAQKNPTAFYLCASSILAGASYEQYFGPGTRLTVT.

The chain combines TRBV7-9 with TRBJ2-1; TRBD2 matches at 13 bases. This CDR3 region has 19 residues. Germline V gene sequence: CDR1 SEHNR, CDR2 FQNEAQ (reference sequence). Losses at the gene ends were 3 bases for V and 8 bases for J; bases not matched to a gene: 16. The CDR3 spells CASSLGLLAGGLPLDEQFF. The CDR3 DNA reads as TGTGCCAGCAGCTTGGGATTACTAGCGGGGGGGCTCCCTCTGGATGAGCAGTTCTTC.

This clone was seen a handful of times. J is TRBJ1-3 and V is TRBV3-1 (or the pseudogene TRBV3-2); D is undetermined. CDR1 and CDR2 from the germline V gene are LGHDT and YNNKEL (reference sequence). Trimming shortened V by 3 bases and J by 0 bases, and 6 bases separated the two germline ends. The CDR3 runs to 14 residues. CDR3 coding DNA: TGTGCCAGCAGCCAGGGCCCCTCTGGAAACACCATATATTTT. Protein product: CASSQGPSGNTIYF.

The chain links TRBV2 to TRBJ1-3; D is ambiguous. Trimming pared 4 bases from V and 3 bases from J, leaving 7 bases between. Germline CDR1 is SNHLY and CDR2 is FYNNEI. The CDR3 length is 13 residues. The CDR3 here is CASSGGFGNTIYF. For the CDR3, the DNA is TGTGCCAGCAGTGGAGGGTTTGGAAACACCATATATTTT.

The CDR3 protein is CASSPRSTEAFF. CDR3 coding DNA: TGTGCCAGTAGCCCGAGGTCCACTGAAGCTTTCTTT. The rearrangement joins TRBV19 to TRBJ1-1, with D hard to call. V lost 6 bases and J lost 4, with 9 bases in between. The CDR3 covers 12 residues. Germline lookup yields CDR1 LNHDA and CDR2 SQIVND (reference sequence).

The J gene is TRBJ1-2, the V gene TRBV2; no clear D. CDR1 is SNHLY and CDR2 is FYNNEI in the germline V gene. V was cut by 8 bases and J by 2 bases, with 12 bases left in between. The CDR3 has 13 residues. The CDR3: CASWGTTNYGYTF. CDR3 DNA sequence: TGTGCCAGCTGGGGAACTACCAACTATGGCTACACCTTC.

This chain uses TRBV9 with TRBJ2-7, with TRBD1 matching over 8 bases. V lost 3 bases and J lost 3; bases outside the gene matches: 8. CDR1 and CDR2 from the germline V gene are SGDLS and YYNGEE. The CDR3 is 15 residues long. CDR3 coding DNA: TGTGCCAGCAGCGGATACTCGGGACAGGTCTACGAGCAGTACTTC. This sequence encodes CASSGYSGQVYEQYF.

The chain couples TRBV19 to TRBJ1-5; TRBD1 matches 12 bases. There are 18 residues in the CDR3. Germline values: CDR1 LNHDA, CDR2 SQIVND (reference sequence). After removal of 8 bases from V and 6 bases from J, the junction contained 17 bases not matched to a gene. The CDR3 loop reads CASSPIGTGGARGQPQHF. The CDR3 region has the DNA TGTGCCAGTTCCCCCATCGGGACAGGGGGCGCCAGGGGTCAGCCCCAGCATTTT.

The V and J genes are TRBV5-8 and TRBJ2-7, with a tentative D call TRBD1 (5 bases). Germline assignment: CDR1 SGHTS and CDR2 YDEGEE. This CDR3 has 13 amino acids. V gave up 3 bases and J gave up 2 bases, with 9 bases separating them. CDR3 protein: CASSWGGTYEQYF. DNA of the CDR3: TGTGCCAGCAGCTGGGGCGGTACCTACGAGCAGTACTTC.

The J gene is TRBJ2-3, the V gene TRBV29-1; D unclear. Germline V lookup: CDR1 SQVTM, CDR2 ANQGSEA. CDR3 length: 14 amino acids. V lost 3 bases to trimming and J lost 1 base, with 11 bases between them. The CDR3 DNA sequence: TGCAGCGTTGACCCCGGTCTCGGCACAGATACGCAGTATTTT. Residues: CSVDPGLGTDTQYF.

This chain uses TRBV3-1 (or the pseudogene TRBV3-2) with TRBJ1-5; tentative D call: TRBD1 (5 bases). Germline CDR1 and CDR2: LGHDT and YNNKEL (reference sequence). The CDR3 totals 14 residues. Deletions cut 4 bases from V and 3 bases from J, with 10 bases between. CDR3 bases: TGTGCCAGCAGCCTTCGGGGCCACAATCAGCCCCAGCATTTT. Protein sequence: CASSLRGHNQPQHF.

The CDR3 sequence is CAISDGLAGADGGELFF. The CDR3 region has the DNA TGTGCCATCAGTGACGGCCTAGCGGGGGCGGACGGCGGGGAGCTGTTTTTT. The rearrangement uses TRBV10-3 and TRBJ2-2, with 10 bases aligning to TRBD2. The CDR3 covers 17 residues. From germline, CDR1 is ENHRY and CDR2 SYGVKD. Losses at the gene ends were 3 bases for V and 7 bases for J; bases not matched to a gene: 11.

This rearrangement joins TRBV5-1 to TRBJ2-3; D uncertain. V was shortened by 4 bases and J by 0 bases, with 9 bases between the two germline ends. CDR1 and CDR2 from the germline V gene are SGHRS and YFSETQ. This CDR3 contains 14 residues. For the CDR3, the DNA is TGCGCCAGCAGCCTTCGGGTTAGCACAGATACGCAGTATTTT. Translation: CASSLRVSTDTQYF.

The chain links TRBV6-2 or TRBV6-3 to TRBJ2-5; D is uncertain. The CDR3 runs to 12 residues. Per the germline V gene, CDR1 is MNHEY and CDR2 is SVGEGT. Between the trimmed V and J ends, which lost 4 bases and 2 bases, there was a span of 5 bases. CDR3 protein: CASSFSQETQYF. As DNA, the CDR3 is TGTGCCAGCAGTTTTAGTCAAGAGACCCAGTACTTC.

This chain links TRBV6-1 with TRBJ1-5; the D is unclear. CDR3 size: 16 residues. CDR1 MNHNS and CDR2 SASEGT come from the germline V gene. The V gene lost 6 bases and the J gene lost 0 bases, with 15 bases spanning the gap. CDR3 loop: CASSEMAEYSNQPQHF. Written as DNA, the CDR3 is TGTGCCAGCAGCGAAATGGCGGAATATAGCAATCAGCCCCAGCATTTT.

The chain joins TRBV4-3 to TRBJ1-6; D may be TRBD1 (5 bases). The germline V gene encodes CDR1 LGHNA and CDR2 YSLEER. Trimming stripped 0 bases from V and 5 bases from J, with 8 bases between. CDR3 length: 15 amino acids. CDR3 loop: CASSQEGRHNSPLHF. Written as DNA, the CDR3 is TGCGCCAGCAGCCAAGAGGGACGTCATAATTCACCCCTCCACTTT.

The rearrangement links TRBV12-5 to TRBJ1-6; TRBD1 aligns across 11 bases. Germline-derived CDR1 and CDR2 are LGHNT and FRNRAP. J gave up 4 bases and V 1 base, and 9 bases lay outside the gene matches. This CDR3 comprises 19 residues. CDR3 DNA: TGTGCTAGTGGTTTGGGGACAGGGGGCGGATTCGGTTATAATTCACCCCTCCACTTT. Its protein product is CASGLGTGGGFGYNSPLHF. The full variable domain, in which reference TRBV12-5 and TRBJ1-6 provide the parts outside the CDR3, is DARVTQTPRHKVTEMGQEVTMRCQPILGHNTVFWYRQTMMQGLELLAYFRNRAPLDDSGMPKDRFSAEMPDATLATLKIQPSEPRDSAVYFCASGLGTGGGFGYNSPLHFGNGTRLTVT.

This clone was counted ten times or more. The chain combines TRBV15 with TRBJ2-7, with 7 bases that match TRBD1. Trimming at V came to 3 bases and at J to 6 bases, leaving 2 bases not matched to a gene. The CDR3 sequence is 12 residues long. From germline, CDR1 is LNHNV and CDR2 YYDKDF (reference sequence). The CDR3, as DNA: TGTGCCACCAGCAGGACAGGGTTCGAGCAGTACTTC. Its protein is CATSRTGFEQYF.

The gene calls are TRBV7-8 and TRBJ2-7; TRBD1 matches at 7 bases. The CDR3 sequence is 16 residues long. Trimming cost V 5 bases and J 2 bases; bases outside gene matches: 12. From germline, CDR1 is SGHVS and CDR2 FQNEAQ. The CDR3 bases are TGTGCCAGCAGCCCGAAAACAGGGGCCGAAGCCTACGAGCAGTACTTC. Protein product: CASSPKTGAEAYEQYF. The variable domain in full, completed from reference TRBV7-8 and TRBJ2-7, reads GAGVSQSPRYKVAKRGQDVALRCDPISGHVSLFWYQQALGQGPEFLTYFQNEAQLDKSGLPSDRFFAERPEGSVSTLKIQRTQQEDSAVYLCASSPKTGAEAYEQYFGPGTRLTVT.

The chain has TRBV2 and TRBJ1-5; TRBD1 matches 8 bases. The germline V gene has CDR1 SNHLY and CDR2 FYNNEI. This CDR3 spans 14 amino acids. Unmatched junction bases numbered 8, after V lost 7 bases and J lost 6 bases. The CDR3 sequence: CASTQGAGGQPQHF. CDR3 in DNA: TGTGCCAGCACCCAGGGGGCGGGCGGTCAGCCCCAGCATTTT.

CDR3 nucleotide sequence: TGCAGTGCTAGTAGGCCGGGACAGGGATCCACCGGGGAGCTGTTTTTT. It yields the protein CSASRPGQGSTGELFF. The chain joins TRBV20-1 to TRBJ2-2, with 9 bases aligning to TRBD1. The CDR3 covers 16 residues. Germline CDR1 reads DFQATT; CDR2 reads SNEGSKA (reference sequence). The junction had 9 bases not matched to a gene; V was cut back by 3 bases and J by 4 bases.

This CDR3 is CASSLGFNYGYTF. As DNA, the CDR3 is TGTGCCAGCAGTCTCGGATTTAACTATGGCTACACCTTC. The chain employs TRBV12-3 or TRBV12-4 and TRBJ1-2; D is uncertain. V lost 5 bases and J lost 1, with 8 bases in between. The CDR3 consists of 13 residues.

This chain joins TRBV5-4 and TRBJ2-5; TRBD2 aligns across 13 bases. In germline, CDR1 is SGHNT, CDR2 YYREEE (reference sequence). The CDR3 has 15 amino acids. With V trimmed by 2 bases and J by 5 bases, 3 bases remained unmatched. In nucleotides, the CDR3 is TGTGCCAGCAGCTTACTACTAGCGGGGGGGGAGACCCAGTACTTC. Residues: CASSLLLAGGETQYF.

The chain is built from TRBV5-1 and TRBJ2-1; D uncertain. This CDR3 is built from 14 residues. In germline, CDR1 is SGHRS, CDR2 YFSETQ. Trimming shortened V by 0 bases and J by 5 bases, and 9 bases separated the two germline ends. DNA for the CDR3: TGCGCCAGCAGCTTGGTCTGGGCCAACAATGAGCAGTTCTTC. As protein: CASSLVWANNEQFF.

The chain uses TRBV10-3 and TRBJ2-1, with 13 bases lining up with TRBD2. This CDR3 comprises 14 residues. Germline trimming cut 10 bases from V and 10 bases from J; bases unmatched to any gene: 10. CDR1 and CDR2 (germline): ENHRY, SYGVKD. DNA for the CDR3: TGTGCCACCGCAAGCCAACTAGCGGGGGGGGAGCAGTTCTTC. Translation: CATASQLAGGEQFF.

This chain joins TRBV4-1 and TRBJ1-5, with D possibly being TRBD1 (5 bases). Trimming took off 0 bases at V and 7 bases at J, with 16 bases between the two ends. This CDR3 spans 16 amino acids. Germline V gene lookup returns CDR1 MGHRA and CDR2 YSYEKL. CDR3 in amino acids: CASSQDPGQGPQPQHF. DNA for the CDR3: TGCGCCAGCAGCCAAGATCCTGGGCAGGGCCCCCAGCCCCAGCATTTT.

CDR3 protein: CASSQDPEVNTEAFF. The DNA for the CDR3 is TGTGCCAGCAGCCAAGATCCCGAGGTGAACACTGAAGCTTTCTTT. V gene TRBV3-1 (or the pseudogene TRBV3-2) combines with J gene TRBJ1-1; D gene unclear. Looked up from germline, CDR1 is LGHDT and CDR2 is YNNKEL (reference sequence). Deletions cut 0 bases from V and 0 bases from J, with 8 bases between. The CDR3 runs to 15 residues.